This T cell receptor beta chain was sequenced for a study of OX40 agonist ivuxolimab in advanced cancers. Study-wide background: Treatment of patients was with ivuxolimab, an agonistic anti-OX40 (CD134) antibody. Two cutaneous melanoma patients and one hepatocellular carcinoma patient, three in all, had partial responses. Regarding the study as a whole: Low clonal expansion, among the lowest seen, marked partial responders at 0.1-3.0 mg/kg.

Sequencing used immunoSEQ multiplex PCR; TCRdb keeps in-frame clones, though not all of them. The sample has 55,000 to 85,000 clones, roughly 90% seen once. CDR3 length: 13 residues. Germline V gene data show CDR1 as SQVTM and CDR2 as ANQGSEA. Deletions cut 4 bases from V and 1 base from J, with 9 bases between. This clone was counted only a few times. Antigen: not known. This TCR was sampled from an adult with an advanced solid tumor such as melanoma, head and neck, liver or kidney cancer. This chain links TRBV29-1 with TRBJ2-3; TRBD1 is a possible D gene (6 bases). The specimen was CD4+ or CD8+ T cells sorted from blood, collected in a trial of the OX40 agonist ivuxolimab. CDR3 loop: CSVGAGGTDTQYF. Here the CDR3 DNA reads TGCAGCGTTGGGGCAGGGGGCACAGATACGCAGTATTTT.